This T cell receptor (beta chain) was documented in a study of OX40 agonist ivuxolimab in advanced cancers. Details on this clone: Additional DNA sequences in this sample encode the identical CDR3.

Produced via immunoSEQ multiplex PCR; TCRdb's table is partial and in-frame only. The sample lists about 64,000 clones; about 88% were seen once. Germline values: CDR1 MDHEN, CDR2 SYDVKM. V was clipped by 6 bases and J by 5 bases; unmatched bases: 5. The CDR3 length is 14 residues. This clonotype was sampled from an adult with an advanced solid tumor such as melanoma, head and neck, liver or kidney cancer. Sequencing used CD4+ or CD8+ T cells sorted from blood, obtained in a trial of the OX40 agonist ivuxolimab. The chain joins TRBV28 to TRBJ2-3; 10 bases are shared with TRBD2. DNA of the CDR3: TGTGCCAGCAGCCTCCGACTAGCGGGAGATACGCAGTATTTT. Translated: CASSLRLAGDTQYF.